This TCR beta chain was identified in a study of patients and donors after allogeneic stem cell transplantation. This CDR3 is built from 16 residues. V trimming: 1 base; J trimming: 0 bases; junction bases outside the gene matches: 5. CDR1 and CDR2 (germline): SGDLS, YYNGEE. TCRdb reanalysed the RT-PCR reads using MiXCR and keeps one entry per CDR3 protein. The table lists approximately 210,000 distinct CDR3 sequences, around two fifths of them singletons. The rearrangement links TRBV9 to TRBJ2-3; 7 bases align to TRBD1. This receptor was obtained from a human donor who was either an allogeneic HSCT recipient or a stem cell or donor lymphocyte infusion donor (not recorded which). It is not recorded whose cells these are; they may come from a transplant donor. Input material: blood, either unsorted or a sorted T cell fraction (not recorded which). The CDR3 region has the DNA TGTGCCAGCAGCGTAACAGGGGCCACCAGCACAGATACGCAGTATTTT. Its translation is CASSVTGATSTDTQYF.